This is a list of T cell receptor beta chains from one sample in a study of vaccination and CD4 T cells after COVID-19. TCRdb ran MiXCR on the PCR reads and lists one entry per CDR3 protein. The sample lists more than 13,000 distinct CDR3 sequences, 40% to 65% seen once, with 10% to 13% in the top ten. Their cognate antigens are unknown. Sequencing was performed on CD4+ T cells from blood, cultured in vitro. These receptors originate from a human donor who had recovered from COVID-19. The CDR3 runs from the conserved cysteine through the conserved F or W. The D gene is left open where the match is weak. Clone size, where shown, is once, few, many, or a class for clones that have expanded.

.	TRBJ1-3	16	TRBV7-2	.	TGTGCCAGCAGCTTCCAGGGACCGTTCTCTGGAAACACCATATATTTT	CASSFQGPFSGNTIYF
.	TRBJ2-5	13	TRBV19	few	TGTGCCAGTAGTGACAGTAAACAAGAGACCCAGTACTTC	CASSDSKQETQYF
.	TRBJ1-5	12	TRBV30	few	TGTGCCTGGAGTGTAAACCGTCTGCCCCAGCATTTT	CAWSVNRLPQHF
.	TRBJ2-2	11	TRBV20-1	few	TGCAGTGCTAGGCAGGTCGGGGAGCTGTTTTTT	CSARQVGELFF
TRBD1	TRBJ2-1	15	TRBV2	.	TGTGCCAGCAGGTTCTCAGGGGGATCCTACAATGAGCAGTTCTTC	CASRFSGGSYNEQFF
.	TRBJ2-2	16	TRBV5-8	.	TGTGCCAGCAGCTTAATCGTGACAACGAACACCGGGGAGCTGTTTTTT	CASSLIVTTNTGELFF
.	TRBJ2-5	15	TRBV6-1	.	TGTGCCAGCACTTCCCTACCCGGCCTCCAAGAGACCCAGTACTTC	CASTSLPGLQETQYF
.	TRBJ2-5	14	TRBV10-3	.	TGTGCCATCAGTGAGTCGGGGTCGGGAGAGACCCAGTACTTC	CAISESGSGETQYF
.	TRBJ2-2	16	TRBV6-2/TRBV6-3	few	TGTGCCAGCAGTTCCCCGGGACGGACGAACACCGGGGAGCTGTTTTTT	CASSSPGRTNTGELFF
.	TRBJ2-3	15	TRBV10-2	.	TGCGCCAGCAGTGAGGCTGAGGGAATCACAGATACGCAGTATTTT	CASSEAEGITDTQYF
.	TRBJ1-5	16	TRBV19	.	TGTGCCAGTAGTAACCCCCCCGCCCTTCGCCATCAGCCCCAGCATTTT	CASSNPPALRHQPQHF
TRBD2	TRBJ2-5	13	TRBV19	few	TGTGCCAGTAGGATAGCGGGAGCAGAGACCCAGTACTTC	CASRIAGAETQYF
.	TRBJ2-7	15	TRBV20-1	.	TGCAGTGCCACTGGTAGACAGGTCGGGGCCTACGAGCAGTACTTC	CSATGRQVGAYEQYF
.	TRBJ2-3	14	TRBV2	.	TGTGGAAGCAAGCGAGCGGAGGTCACAGATACGCAGTATTTT	CGSKRAEVTDTQYF
.	TRBJ2-3	15	TRBV2	.	TGTGCCAGCAGTGAATTGGTTACTAGCACAGATACGCAGTATTTT	CASSELVTSTDTQYF
TRBD2	TRBJ2-3	15	TRBV11-3	.	TGTGCCAGCAGCTTACGGACTAGCGGGGGGGATACGCAGTATTTT	CASSLRTSGGDTQYF
.	TRBJ2-7	11	TRBV20-1	.	TGCAGTGCTAGATACGGCTACGAGCAGTACTTC	CSARYGYEQYF
TRBD2	TRBJ2-3	15	TRBV12-3/TRBV12-4	.	TGTGCCAGCAGTTTTGTGGGAGGGATCACAGATACGCAGTATTTT	CASSFVGGITDTQYF
.	TRBJ2-1	16	TRBV6-2/TRBV6-3	.	TGTGCCAGTCGGGGGCAACGGGCGGGAGTGTTTAATGAGCAGTTCTTC	CASRGQRAGVFNEQFF
.	TRBJ2-7	12	TRBV11-2	few	TGTGCCAGCAGCTCATTCGGGGGAGAGCAGTACTTC	CASSSFGGEQYF
.	TRBJ2-3	12	TRBV30	.	TGTGCCTGGAGCCCGACTGGGGATACGCAGTATTTT	CAWSPTGDTQYF
.	TRBJ1-6	15	TRBV10-1	.	TGCGCCAGCTTTACCCGACCCACAGGGAGGTCACCCCTCCACTTT	CASFTRPTGRSPLHF
TRBD1	TRBJ2-3	16	TRBV24-1	.	TGTGCCACCAGTGATCCTGGGACAGGGCGAACAGATACGCAGTATTTT	CATSDPGTGRTDTQYF
TRBD1	TRBJ1-3	14	TRBV28	.	TGTGCCAGCAGTCGTACAGGGGATACAAACACCATATATTTT	CASSRTGDTNTIYF
.	TRBJ1-2	13	TRBV7-9	.	TGTGCCAGCAGCTTAGCGCCTGGCTATGGCTACGCCTTC	CASSLAPGYGYAF
.	TRBJ2-7	15	TRBV20-1	few	TGCAGTGCTGGGACATGGGCTAGCGGAGCCTACGAGCAGTACTTC	CSAGTWASGAYEQYF
.	TRBJ1-2	14	TRBV5-4	.	TGTGCCAGCAGGGAAGGGCAAAGCGTTCTTGGCTACACCTTC	CASREGQSVLGYTF
.	TRBJ1-1	11	TRBV19	few	TGTGCCAGTACTTTGGACACTGAAGCTTTCTTT	CASTLDTEAFF
.	TRBJ2-7	15	TRBV15	.	TGTGCCACCAGCAGAGATTCTGGAGGGGTTGAGGAGCAGTACTTC	CATSRDSGGVEEQYF
.	TRBJ2-1	14	TRBV2	.	TGTGCCAGCAGTGGGACTCACTCCTACAATGAGCAGTTCTTC	CASSGTHSYNEQFF